Below are 3 T cell receptor beta chains sequenced from a single sample in a study of beta chain features in type 1 diabetes. No antigen has been identified for these receptors. Broader study findings: When Type 1 diabetes patients were examined, their TCRB CDR3s proved moderately but significantly shorter in all four CD4+ subsets.

cDNA synthesis used the whole RNA isolate, giving expressed TCRB sequences. Here immunoSEQ multiplex PCR was the method, and the copy in TCRdb shows in-frame clones only, minus some. Of under 250,000 clones listed, roughly 14% are singletons. The sample taken for sequencing was naive CD4+ T cells from blood. The receptors here all came from a man younger than 40 with type 1 diabetes.

This clone was recorded a few times. The chain couples TRBV29-1 to TRBJ1-2; D gene unclear. The CDR3 is 13 residues long. V was pared by 2 bases and J by 4 bases, with 11 bases between. Germline CDR1 is SQVTM and CDR2 is ANQGSEA. CDR3 region: CSVELRPFYGYTF. The CDR3 DNA is TGCAGCGTTGAACTCAGGCCCTTCTATGGCTACACCTTC.

The chain employs TRBV6-6 and TRBJ2-2; possible D gene TRBD1, 6 bases. Germline values: CDR1 MNHNY, CDR2 SVGAGI (reference sequence). This CDR3 spans 13 amino acids. V gave up 6 bases and J gave up 6 bases, with 11 bases separating them. The DNA of the CDR3 is TGTGCCAGCAGCAGGGGAGACGCCGGGGAGCTGTTTTTT. This sequence encodes CASSRGDAGELFF.

Only a few counts were recorded for this clone. The V and J genes are TRBV5-1 and TRBJ2-3, with 9 bases aligning to TRBD2. Germline values: CDR1 SGHRS, CDR2 YFSETQ. The CDR3 runs 16 residues. The V gene end was trimmed by 1 base and the J gene end by 0 bases; junction bases not matched to a gene: 3. The CDR3 coding sequence is TGCGCCAGCAGCTTGAATCTAGCGGGGAGCACAGATACGCAGTATTTT. It specifies CASSLNLAGSTDTQYF.